The rows below give T cell receptor beta chains drawn from one sample of a study of T cell responses to AZD1222 COVID-19 vaccine. Sequencing used immunoSEQ multiplex PCR; TCRdb keeps in-frame clones, though not all of them. This sample has approximately 170,000 clones, with 85% to 90% found just once. Sample: peripheral blood, taken 28 days after the second AZD1222 dose. The receptors here all came from an adult who received the AZD1222 COVID-19 vaccine. Each CDR3 is given with its conserved first and last residue. D genes are given only for firm matches. Not all rows give a size; the values are once, few, many and, for expanded clones, a class.

. TRBJ2-7 TRBD2 15 TRBV4-3 CASSVRTSGLGEQYF TGCGCCAGCAGCGTTCGGACTAGCGGACTGGGGGAGCAGTACTTC
. TRBJ2-7 TRBD2 16 TRBV5-6 CASSPLGAGGSHEQYF TGTGCCAGCAGCCCTCTGGGAGCGGGGGGGTCCCACGAGCAGTACTTC
. TRBJ1-1 TRBD1 14 TRBV5-1 CASSFRDRVTEAFF TGCGCCAGCAGCTTCCGGGACAGGGTTACTGAAGCTTTCTTT
. TRBJ1-4 TRBD1 15 TRBV2 CASSRDQGGNEKLFF TGTGCCAGCAGCAGAGATCAGGGGGGTAATGAAAAACTGTTTTTT
. TRBJ2-1 . 17 TRBV19 CASSPGRGPSSYNEQFF TGTGCCAGTTCTCCCGGGCGGGGACCGAGCTCCTACAATGAGCAGTTCTTC
. TRBJ2-7 TRBD2 16 TRBV7-6 CASSPGTSGEPYEQYF TGTGCCAGCAGCCCTGGGACTAGCGGGGAACCCTACGAGCAGTACTTC
few TRBJ1-1 . 10 TRBV29-1 CSVGGPVAFF TGCAGCGTTGGGGGACCGGTGGCTTTCTTT
once TRBJ2-7 . 15 TRBV18 CASSLTGPKGEEQYF TGTGCCAGCTCACTAACCGGGCCCAAGGGCGAGGAGCAGTACTTC
. TRBJ2-1 TRBD2 16 TRBV6-1 CASSDRSGGSYNEQFF TGTGCCAGCAGTGACCGTAGCGGGGGTTCCTACAATGAGCAGTTCTTC
. TRBJ2-7 . 11 TRBV19 CATSGVGEQYF TGTGCCACCTCGGGGGTGGGAGAGCAGTACTTC
. TRBJ2-6 . 16 TRBV5-1 CASSPRGFTGANVLTF TGCGCCAGCAGCCCCCGGGGGTTTACTGGGGCCAACGTCCTGACTTTC
. TRBJ2-7 TRBD1 14 TRBV15 CATSRGTGDYEQYF TGTGCCACCAGCAGGGGGACAGGGGACTACGAGCAGTACTTC
. TRBJ2-3 TRBD1 14 TRBV7-6 CASSSGQPTDTQYF TGTGCCAGCAGCTCGGGACAGCCCACAGATACGCAGTATTTT
. TRBJ2-7 . 13 TRBV6-2/TRBV6-3 CASSYGEWGEQYF TGTGCCAGCAGTTACGGCGAATGGGGTGAGCAGTACTTC
. TRBJ1-1 TRBD1 15 TRBV2 CATTRDSSMNTEAFF TGTGCCACTACCCGGGACAGCTCCATGAACACTGAAGCTTTCTTT
. TRBJ2-7 . 14 TRBV7-9 CASSSRGERDEQYF TGTGCCAGCAGCTCGAGGGGCGAACGGGACGAGCAGTACTTC
. TRBJ1-1 . 15 TRBV4-3 CASSQDTGPGTEAFF TGCGCCAGCAGCCAAGATACGGGACCTGGGACTGAAGCTTTCTTT
. TRBJ1-1 TRBD1 13 TRBV7-3 CASSLGQGTEAFF TGTGCCAGCAGCTTAGGACAGGGCACTGAAGCTTTCTTT
. TRBJ1-1 . 14 TRBV5-1 CASSLAGGDTEAFF TGCGCCAGCAGCTTGGCCGGGGGAGACACTGAAGCTTTCTTT
. TRBJ1-5 . 12 TRBV30 CAWSVGLGAQHF TGTGCCTGGAGTGTGGGGCTGGGGGCCCAGCATTTT
. TRBJ2-7 . 14 TRBV3-1/TRBV3-2 CASSRAGIAYEQYF TGTGCCAGCAGCCGGGCCGGGATAGCCTATGAGCAGTACTTC
. TRBJ2-3 TRBD2 17 TRBV7-6 CASSLAHHGGAPDTQYF TGTGCCAGCAGCTTAGCCCATCACGGGGGGGCACCAGATACGCAGTATTTT
. TRBJ2-7 . 13 TRBV7-9 CASSFAGIYEQYF TGTGCCAGCAGCTTTGCCGGGATCTACGAGCAGTACTTC
few TRBJ1-1 . 13 TRBV5-1 CASSQRVAGEAFF TGCGCCAGCAGCCAGAGGGTCGCAGGTGAAGCTTTCTTT
. TRBJ1-4 . 19 TRBV5-1 CASSLWIRAPGETNEKLFF TGCGCCAGCAGCTTGTGGATCAGGGCCCCGGGGGAAACTAATGAAAAACTGTTTTTT
few TRBJ2-7 TRBD1 15 TRBV18 CASSPRGTENYEQYF TGTGCCAGCTCACCACGGGGGACAGAGAACTACGAGCAGTACTTC
. TRBJ1-6 . 15 TRBV19 CASTITGSYNSPLHF TGTGCCAGTACCATCACGGGCTCCTATAATTCACCCCTCCACTTT
once TRBJ2-2 TRBD1 14 TRBV2 CASTGQGFNGELFF TGTGCCAGCACTGGACAGGGATTCAACGGGGAGCTGTTTTTT
. TRBJ2-3 . 15 TRBV28 CASSPWGLLTDTQYF TGTGCCAGCAGTCCTTGGGGACTCCTCACAGATACGCAGTATTTT
. TRBJ2-1 . 13 TRBV18 CASSPPPGDEQFF TGTGCCAGCTCACCACCCCCTGGCGATGAGCAGTTCTTC
. TRBJ1-1 . 11 TRBV20-1 CSARVSFEAFF TGCAGTGCTAGAGTGTCGTTTGAAGCTTTCTTT
many TRBJ2-3 . 14 TRBV11-2 CASSSGAPGDTQYF TGTGCCAGCAGCTCGGGGGCCCCGGGGGATACGCAGTATTTT
. TRBJ2-5 TRBD2 15 TRBV9 CASSETSGGEETQYF TGTGCCAGCAGCGAGACTAGCGGGGGAGAGGAGACCCAGTACTTC
. TRBJ1-6 . 14 TRBV27 CASSWGPSNSPLHF TGTGCCAGCAGTTGGGGACCGTCTAATTCACCCCTCCACTTT
. TRBJ1-3 . 14 TRBV19 CASSRGESGNTIYF TGTGCCAGTAGTCGCGGAGAAAGTGGAAACACCATATATTTT
. TRBJ2-7 . 12 TRBV7-8 CASSQGGYEQYF TGTGCCAGCAGCCAGGGGGGTTACGAGCAGTACTTC
. TRBJ1-1 . 13 TRBV4-3 CASSWARGTEAFF TGCGCCAGCAGTTGGGCTCGGGGAACTGAAGCTTTCTTT
. TRBJ2-2 . 15 TRBV11-2 CASSLRAGKTGELFF TGTGCCAGCAGCTTAAGGGCAGGGAAAACCGGGGAGCTGTTTTTT
. TRBJ2-7 . 14 TRBV7-9 CASSLGGGVYEQYF TGTGCCAGCAGCTTGGGGGGCGGAGTCTACGAGCAGTACTTC
few TRBJ2-7 . 12 TRBV18 CASSPAPYEQYF TGTGCCAGCTCACCAGCGCCCTACGAGCAGTACTTC
. TRBJ2-7 . 12 TRBV6-5 CASSSATEEQYF TGTGCCAGCAGTTCGGCGACAGAAGAGCAGTACTTC
. TRBJ2-5 TRBD2 15 TRBV7-8 CASRPSGAYQETQYF TGTGCCAGCAGACCTAGCGGGGCCTACCAAGAGACCCAGTACTTC
. TRBJ1-4 . 17 TRBV30 CAWTYGLRDAGGEKLFF TGTGCCTGGACGTATGGGTTGAGGGACGCCGGCGGTGAAAAACTGTTTTTT
. TRBJ1-4 TRBD1 16 TRBV19 CASSSGQGATNEKLFF TGTGCCAGTTCATCGGGACAGGGTGCAACTAATGAAAAACTGTTTTTT
. TRBJ2-3 . 13 TRBV12-5 CASGLGALDTQYF TGTGCTAGTGGTTTGGGCGCCTTAGATACGCAGTATTTT
. TRBJ2-6 . 16 TRBV11-2 CASSIPRGERTNVLTF TGTGCCAGCAGCATACCCCGAGGGGAGAGGACCAACGTCCTGACTTTC
. TRBJ1-3 . 16 TRBV7-9 CASSPFDTSSGNTIYF TGTGCCAGCAGCCCATTCGACACGAGCTCTGGAAACACCATATATTTT
. TRBJ2-5 TRBD1 15 TRBV19 CASSIVGQGQETQYF TGTGCCAGTAGTATTGTAGGACAGGGCCAAGAGACCCAGTACTTC
. TRBJ2-5 . 17 TRBV7-2 CASSLAHGRGRQETQYF TGTGCCAGCAGCTTAGCGCATGGCAGGGGTCGGCAAGAGACCCAGTACTTC